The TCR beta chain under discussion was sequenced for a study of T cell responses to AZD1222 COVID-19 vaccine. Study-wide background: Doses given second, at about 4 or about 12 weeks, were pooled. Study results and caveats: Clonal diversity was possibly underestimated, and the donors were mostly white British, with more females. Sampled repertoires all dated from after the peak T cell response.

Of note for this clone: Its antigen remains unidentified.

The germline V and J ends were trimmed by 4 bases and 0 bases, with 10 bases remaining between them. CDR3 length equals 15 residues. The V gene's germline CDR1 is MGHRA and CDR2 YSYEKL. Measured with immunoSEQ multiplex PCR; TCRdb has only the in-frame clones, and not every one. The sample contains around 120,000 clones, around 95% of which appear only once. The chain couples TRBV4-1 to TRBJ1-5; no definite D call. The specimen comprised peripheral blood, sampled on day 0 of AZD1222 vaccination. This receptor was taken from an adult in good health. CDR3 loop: CASSRTKGSNQPQHF. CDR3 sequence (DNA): TGCGCCAGCAGCCGGACGAAGGGTAGCAATCAGCCCCAGCATTTT.